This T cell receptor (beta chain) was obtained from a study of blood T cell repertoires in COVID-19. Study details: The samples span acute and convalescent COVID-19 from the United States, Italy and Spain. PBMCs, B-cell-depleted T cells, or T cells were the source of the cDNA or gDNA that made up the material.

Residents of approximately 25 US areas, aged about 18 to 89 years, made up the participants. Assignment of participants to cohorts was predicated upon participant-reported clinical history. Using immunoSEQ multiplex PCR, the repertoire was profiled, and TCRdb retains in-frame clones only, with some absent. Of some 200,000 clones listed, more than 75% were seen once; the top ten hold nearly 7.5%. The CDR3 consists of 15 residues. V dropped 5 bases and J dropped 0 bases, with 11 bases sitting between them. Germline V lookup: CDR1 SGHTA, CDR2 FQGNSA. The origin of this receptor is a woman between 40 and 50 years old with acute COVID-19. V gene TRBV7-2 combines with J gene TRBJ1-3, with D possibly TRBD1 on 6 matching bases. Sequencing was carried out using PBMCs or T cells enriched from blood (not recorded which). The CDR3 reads CASSPDSFSGNTIYF. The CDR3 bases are TGTGCCAGCAGCCCGGACAGCTTCTCTGGAAACACCATATATTTT.